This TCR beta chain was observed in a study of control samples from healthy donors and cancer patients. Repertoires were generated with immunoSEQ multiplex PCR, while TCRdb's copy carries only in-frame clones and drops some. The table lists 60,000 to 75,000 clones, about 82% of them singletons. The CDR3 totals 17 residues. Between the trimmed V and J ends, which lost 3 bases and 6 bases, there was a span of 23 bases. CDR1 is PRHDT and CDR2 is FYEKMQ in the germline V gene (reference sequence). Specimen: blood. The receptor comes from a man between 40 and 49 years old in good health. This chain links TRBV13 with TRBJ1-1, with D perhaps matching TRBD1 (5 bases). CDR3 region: CASSFGDAITRGAEAFF. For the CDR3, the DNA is TGTGCCAGCAGCTTTGGGGACGCAATAACGAGGGGCGCTGAAGCTTTCTTT. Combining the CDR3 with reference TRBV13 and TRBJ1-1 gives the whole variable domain AAGVIQSPRHLIKEKRETATLKCYPIPRHDTVYWYQQGPGQDPQFLISFYEKMQSDKGSIPDRFSAQQFSDYHSELNMSSLELGDSALYFCASSFGDAITRGAEAFFGQGTRLTVV.